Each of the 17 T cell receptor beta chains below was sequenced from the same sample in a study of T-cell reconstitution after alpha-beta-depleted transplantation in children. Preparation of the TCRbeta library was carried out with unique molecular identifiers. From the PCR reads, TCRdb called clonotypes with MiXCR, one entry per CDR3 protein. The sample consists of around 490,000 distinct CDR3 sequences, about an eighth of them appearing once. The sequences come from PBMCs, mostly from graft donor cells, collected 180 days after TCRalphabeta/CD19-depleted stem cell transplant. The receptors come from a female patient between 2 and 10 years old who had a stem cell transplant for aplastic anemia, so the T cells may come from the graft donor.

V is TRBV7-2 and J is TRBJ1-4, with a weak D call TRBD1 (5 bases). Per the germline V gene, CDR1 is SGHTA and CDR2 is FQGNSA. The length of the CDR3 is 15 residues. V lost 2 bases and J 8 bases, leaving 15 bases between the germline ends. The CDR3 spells CASSLLGTRSEKLFF. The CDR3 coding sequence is TGTGCCAGCAGCTTACTAGGGACGAGGTCGGAAAAACTGTTTTTT. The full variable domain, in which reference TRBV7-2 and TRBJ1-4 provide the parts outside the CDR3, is GAGVSQSPSNKVTEKGKDVELRCDPISGHTALYWYRQSLGQGLEFLIYFQGNSAPDKSGLPSDRFSAERTGGSVSTLTIQRTQQEDSAVYLCASSLLGTRSEKLFFGSGTQLSVL.

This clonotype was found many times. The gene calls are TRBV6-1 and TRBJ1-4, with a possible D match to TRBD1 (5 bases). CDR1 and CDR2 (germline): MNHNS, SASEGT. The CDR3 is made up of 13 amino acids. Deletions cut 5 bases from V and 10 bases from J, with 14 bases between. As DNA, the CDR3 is TGTGCCAGCAGTATTAACAGGAGGGGAAAACTGTTTTTT. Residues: CASSINRRGKLFF.

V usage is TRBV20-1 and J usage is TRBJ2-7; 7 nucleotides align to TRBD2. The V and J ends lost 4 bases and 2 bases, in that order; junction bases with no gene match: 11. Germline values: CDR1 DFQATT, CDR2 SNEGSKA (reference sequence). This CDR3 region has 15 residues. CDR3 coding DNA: TGCAGTGCTACAGAGGCTATAGCGGGTCCCTACGAGCAGTACTTC. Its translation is CSATEAIAGPYEQYF.

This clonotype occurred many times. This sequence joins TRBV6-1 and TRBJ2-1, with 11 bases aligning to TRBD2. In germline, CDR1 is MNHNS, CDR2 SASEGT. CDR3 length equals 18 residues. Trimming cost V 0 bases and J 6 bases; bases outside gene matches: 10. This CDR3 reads CASSEAPLLLAGVNEQFF. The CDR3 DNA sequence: TGTGCCAGCAGTGAAGCCCCTTTATTACTAGCGGGAGTCAATGAGCAGTTCTTC.

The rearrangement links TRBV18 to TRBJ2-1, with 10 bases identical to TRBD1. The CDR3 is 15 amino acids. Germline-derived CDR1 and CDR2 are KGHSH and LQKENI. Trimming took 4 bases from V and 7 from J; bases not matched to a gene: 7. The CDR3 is CASSRTGGRGNEQFF. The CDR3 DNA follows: TGTGCCAGCTCACGGACAGGGGGAAGAGGGAATGAGCAGTTCTTC. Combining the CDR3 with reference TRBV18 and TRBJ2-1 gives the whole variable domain NAGVMQNPRHLVRRRGQEARLRCSPMKGHSHVYWYRQLPEEGLKFMVYLQKENIIDESGMPKERFSAEFPKEGPSILRIQQVVRGDSAAYFCASSRTGGRGNEQFFGPGTRLTVL.

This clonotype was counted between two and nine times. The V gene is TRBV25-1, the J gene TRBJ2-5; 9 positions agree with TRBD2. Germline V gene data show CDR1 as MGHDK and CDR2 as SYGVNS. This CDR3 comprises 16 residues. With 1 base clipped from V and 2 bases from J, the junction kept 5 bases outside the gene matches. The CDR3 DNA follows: TGTGCCAGCAGTGAATTTCGCGGGAGGGGTCAAGAGACCCAGTACTTC. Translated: CASSEFRGRGQETQYF.

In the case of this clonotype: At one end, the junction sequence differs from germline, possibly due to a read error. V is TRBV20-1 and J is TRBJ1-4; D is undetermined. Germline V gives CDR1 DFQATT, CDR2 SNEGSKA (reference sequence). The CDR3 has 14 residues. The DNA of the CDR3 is TGCAGTGCTAGAGATGTAGCAACTAATGAAAACCTGTTTTTT. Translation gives CSARDVATNENLFF.

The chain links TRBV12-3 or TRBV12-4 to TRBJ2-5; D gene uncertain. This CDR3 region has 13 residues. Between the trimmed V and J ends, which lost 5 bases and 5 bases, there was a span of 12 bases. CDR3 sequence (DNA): TGTGCCAGCAGTGACCTCGGACGGGAGACCCAGTACTTC. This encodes CASSDLGRETQYF.

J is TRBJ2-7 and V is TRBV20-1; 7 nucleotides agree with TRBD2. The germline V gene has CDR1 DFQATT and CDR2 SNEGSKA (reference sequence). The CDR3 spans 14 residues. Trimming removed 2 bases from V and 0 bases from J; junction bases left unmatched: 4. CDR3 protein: CSARLAARSYEQYF. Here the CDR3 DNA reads TGCAGTGCTAGACTAGCGGCTCGCTCCTACGAGCAGTACTTC.

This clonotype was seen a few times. The CDR3 DNA reads as TGTGCCAGCAGCTACAAGAGGGACACTGGCTACACCTTC. Translating gives CASSYKRDTGYTF. The chain has TRBV7-2 and TRBJ1-2; a weak D match, TRBD1 (6 bases). The CDR3 sequence is 13 residues long. Trimming pared 4 bases from V and 7 bases from J, leaving 13 bases between. In germline, CDR1 is SGHTA, CDR2 FQGNSA.

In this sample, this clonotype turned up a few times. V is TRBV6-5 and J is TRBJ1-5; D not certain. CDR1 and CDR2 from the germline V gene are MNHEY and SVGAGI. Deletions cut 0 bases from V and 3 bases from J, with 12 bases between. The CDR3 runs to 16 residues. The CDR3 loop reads CASSYSKQTSNQPQHF. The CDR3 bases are TGTGCCAGCAGTTACTCGAAACAGACCTCCAATCAGCCCCAGCATTTT.

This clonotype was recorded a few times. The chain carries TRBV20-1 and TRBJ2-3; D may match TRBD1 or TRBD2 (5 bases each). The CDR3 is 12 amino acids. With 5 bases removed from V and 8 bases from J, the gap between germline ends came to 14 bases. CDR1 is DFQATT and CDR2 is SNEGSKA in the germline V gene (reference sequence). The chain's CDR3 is CSAPGFRGTQYF. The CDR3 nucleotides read TGCAGTGCTCCGGGATTTAGGGGTACGCAGTATTTT.

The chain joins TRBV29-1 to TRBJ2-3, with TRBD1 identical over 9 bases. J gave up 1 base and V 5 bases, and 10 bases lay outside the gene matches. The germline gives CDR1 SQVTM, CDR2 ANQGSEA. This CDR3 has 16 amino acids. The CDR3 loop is CSVSTGTGLGTDTQYF. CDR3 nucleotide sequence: TGCAGCGTTTCTACCGGGACAGGGCTGGGCACAGATACGCAGTATTTT.

The DNA of the CDR3 is TGTGCCACCAGTGACCTGGGGACAGACTATGGCTACACCTTC. It specifies CATSDLGTDYGYTF. This chain links TRBV24-1 with TRBJ1-2; 7 nucleotides line up with TRBD1. CDR3 length: 14 amino acids. Trimming cost V 4 bases and J 3 bases; bases outside gene matches: 4. Germline CDR1 KGHDR, CDR2 SFDVKD.

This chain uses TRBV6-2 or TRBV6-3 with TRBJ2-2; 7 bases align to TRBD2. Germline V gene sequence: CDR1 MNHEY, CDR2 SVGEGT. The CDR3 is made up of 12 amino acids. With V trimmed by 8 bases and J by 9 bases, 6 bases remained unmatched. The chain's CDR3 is CASGGSRWELFF. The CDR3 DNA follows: TGTGCCAGCGGCGGGAGTAGGTGGGAGCTGTTTTTT.

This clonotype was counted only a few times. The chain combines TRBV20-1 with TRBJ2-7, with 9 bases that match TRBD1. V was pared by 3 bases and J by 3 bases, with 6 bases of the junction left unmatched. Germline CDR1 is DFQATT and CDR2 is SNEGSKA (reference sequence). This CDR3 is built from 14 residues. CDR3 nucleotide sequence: TGCAGTGCTAGTAGGACAGGGGTCAACTACGAGCAGTACGTC. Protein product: CSASRTGVNYEQYV.

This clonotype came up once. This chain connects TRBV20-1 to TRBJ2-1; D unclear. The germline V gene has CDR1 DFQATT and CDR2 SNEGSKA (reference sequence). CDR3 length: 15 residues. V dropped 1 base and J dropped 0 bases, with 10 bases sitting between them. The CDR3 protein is CSARARSSSYNEQFF. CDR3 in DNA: TGCAGTGCTAGAGCCCGGAGTAGCTCCTACAATGAGCAGTTCTTC.